Listed here is a single T cell receptor (beta chain). Indicated time point: sample taken at primary tumor resection. Sequencing covered unsorted whole RNA taken from tumor, nontumor lung or frozen PBMC. This sample stems from a study of spatial heterogeneity in lung cancer. Via MiXCR, TCRdb re-called the 5' RACE reads, giving one row per CDR3 protein. The sample consists of about 85,000 distinct CDR3 sequences, approximately 20% of them appearing once. Trimming removed 0 bases at V and 4 bases at J, with 15 bases between. Looked up from germline, CDR1 is DFQATT and CDR2 is SNEGSKA (reference sequence). The CDR3 has 15 residues.

The sequencing here drew on PBMCs, taken at surgery. V gene TRBV20-1 combines with J gene TRBJ2-5, with D maybe TRBD1 (6 bases). The sequence derives from a male donor with early-stage non-small cell lung cancer. The CDR3 DNA reads as TGCAGTGCTAGAGACCTGACAGGATATATAGAGACCCAGTACTTC. It is translated as CSARDLTGYIETQYF.